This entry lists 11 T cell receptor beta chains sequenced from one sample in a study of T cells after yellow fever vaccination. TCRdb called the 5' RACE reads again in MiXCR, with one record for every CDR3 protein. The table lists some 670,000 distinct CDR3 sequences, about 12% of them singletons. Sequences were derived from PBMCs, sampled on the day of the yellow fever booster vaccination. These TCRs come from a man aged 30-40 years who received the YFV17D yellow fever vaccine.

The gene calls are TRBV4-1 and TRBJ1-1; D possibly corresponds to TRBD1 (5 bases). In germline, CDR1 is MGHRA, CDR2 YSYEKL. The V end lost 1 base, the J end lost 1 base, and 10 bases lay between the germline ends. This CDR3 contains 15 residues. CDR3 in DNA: TGCGCCAGCAGCCAAGCAGGGACCCCGAACACTGAAGCTTTCTTT. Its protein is CASSQAGTPNTEAFF.

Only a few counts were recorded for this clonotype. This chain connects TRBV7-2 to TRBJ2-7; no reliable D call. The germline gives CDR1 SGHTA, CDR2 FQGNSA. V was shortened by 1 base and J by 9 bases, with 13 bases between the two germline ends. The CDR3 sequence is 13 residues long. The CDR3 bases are TGTGCCAGCAGCTTAGAGGCGGCCACGGGGCAGTACTTC. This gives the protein CASSLEAATGQYF.

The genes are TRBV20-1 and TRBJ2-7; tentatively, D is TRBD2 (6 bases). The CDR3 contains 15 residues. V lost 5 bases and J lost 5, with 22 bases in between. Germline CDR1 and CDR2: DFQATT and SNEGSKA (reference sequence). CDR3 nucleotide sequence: TGCAGTGCTCCCCTTACCCCGGGAGTTTTCCACGAGCAGTACTTC. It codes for CSAPLTPGVFHEQYF.

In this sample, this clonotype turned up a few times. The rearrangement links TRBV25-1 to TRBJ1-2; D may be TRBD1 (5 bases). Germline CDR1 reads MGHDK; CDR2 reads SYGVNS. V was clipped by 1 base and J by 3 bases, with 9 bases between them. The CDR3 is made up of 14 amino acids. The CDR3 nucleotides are TGTGCCAGCAGTGAATGGAGGGGCCACTATGGCTACACCTTC. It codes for CASSEWRGHYGYTF.

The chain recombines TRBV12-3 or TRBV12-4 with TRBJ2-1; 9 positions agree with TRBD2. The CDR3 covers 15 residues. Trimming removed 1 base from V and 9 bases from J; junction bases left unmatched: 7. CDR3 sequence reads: CASSLGLAAAGEQFF. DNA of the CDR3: TGTGCCAGCAGTTTAGGACTAGCGGCCGCGGGTGAGCAGTTCTTC.

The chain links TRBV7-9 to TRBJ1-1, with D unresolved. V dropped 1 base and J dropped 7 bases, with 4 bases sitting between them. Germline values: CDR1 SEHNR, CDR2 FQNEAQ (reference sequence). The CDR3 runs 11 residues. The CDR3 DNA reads TGTGCCAGCAGCTTAGATAATGAAGCTTTCTTT. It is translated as CASSLDNEAFF.

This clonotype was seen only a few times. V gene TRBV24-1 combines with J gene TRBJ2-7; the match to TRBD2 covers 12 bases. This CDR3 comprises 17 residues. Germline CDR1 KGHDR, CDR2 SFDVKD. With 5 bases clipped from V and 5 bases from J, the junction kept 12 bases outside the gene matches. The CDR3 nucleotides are TGTGCCACCAGTGCCTCGGGGCTAGCGGGAGGGGTGGACGAGCAGTACTTC. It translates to CATSASGLAGGVDEQYF.

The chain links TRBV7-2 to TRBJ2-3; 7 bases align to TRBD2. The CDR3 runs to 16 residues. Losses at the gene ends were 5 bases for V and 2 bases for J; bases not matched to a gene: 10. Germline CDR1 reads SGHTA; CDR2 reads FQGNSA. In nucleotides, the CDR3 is TGTGCCAGCAGCCCCCGGGAAAGCGGGAACACAGATACGCAGTATTTT. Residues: CASSPRESGNTDTQYF.

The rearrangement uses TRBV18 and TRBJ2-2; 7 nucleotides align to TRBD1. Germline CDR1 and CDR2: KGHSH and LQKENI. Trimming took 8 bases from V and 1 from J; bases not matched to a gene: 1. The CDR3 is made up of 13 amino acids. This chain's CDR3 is CASGQENTGELFF. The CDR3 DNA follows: TGTGCCAGCGGACAGGAGAACACCGGGGAGCTGTTTTTT.

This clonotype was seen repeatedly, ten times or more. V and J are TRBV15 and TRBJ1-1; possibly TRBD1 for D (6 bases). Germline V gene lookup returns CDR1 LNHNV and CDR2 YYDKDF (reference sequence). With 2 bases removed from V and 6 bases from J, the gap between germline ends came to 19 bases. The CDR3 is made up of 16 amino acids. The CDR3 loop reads CATSRKLQGWKAEAFF. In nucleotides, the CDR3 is TGTGCCACCAGCAGAAAACTACAGGGTTGGAAGGCTGAAGCTTTCTTT.

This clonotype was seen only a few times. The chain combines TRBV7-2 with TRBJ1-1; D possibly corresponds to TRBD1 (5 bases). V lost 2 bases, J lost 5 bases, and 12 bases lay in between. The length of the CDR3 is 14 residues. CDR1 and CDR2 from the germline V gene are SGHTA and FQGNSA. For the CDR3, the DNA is TGTGCCAGCAGCTTAAAGGGGCACCGGACTGAAGCTTTCTTT. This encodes CASSLKGHRTEAFF.